The present T cell receptor beta chain was sequenced within a study of T cell responses to AZD1222 COVID-19 vaccine. Study-wide background: Second-dose schedules of about 4 or about 12 weeks were combined.

Per the germline V gene, CDR1 is SNHLY and CDR2 is FYNNEI. Trimming removed 1 base at V and 3 bases at J, with 6 bases between. CDR3 size: 14 residues. General study findings and limits: Repertoires in all cases were sampled only once the peak T cell response had passed. Spike-specific TCRs gained breadth and depth after people received two AZD1222 doses.

Libraries were prepared by immunoSEQ multiplex PCR; TCRdb keeps only in-frame clonotypes and omits some of them. Among about 110,000 clones listed, nearly 90% were seen once. This clone showed up just once. Its antigen is not known. Here the sequenced sample was peripheral blood, taken on day 0 of AZD1222 vaccination. The TCR sequence derives from an adult in good health. This chain links TRBV2 with TRBJ2-2; unclear D gene. CDR3 sequence (DNA): TGTGCCAGCAGTGAAGAAAGTGACACCGGGGAGCTGTTTTTT. It encodes CASSEESDTGELFF.